Reported below is one T cell receptor (beta chain). As originally analysed: Quantification of nucleated cells was approximated via reference gene primer amplification. Profiled with immunoSEQ multiplex PCR; TCRdb holds only in-frame clones, not every one. Clone size and the V and J calls come from that table; the DNA yielded D and trimming. This sample has about 290,000 clones, with over 85% found just once. CDR1 and CDR2 from the germline V gene are SNHLY and FYNNEI. The CDR3 consists of 14 residues. The ends were cut back, 8 bases at V and 3 bases at J, with 16 bases in the middle. This entry is derived from a study of blood T cell repertoires in COVID-19. On the study more broadly: Samples taken during acute and convalescent COVID-19 were collected in the United States, Italy and Spain. From T cells, B-cell-depleted T cells, or PBMCs came the material, which was cDNA or gDNA.

One Seattle source followed patients from active infection through their disease course. The sequence was collected from a woman aged 30 to 39 with COVID-19, enrolled during active disease. The chain joins TRBV2 to TRBJ1-2; TRBD1 is a possible D gene (6 bases). Sequenced material: peripheral blood. Here the CDR3 reads CASHLGGSYYGYTF. The DNA of the CDR3 is TGTGCCAGCCACCTAGGGGGTTCCTACTATGGCTACACCTTC.